This is a list of T cell receptor beta chains from one sample in a study of blood T cells in healthy people across ages. TCRdb reprocessed the 5' RACE reads with MiXCR, giving one entry per CDR3 protein. The top ten clones hold over 20% of a sample with about 970,000 distinct CDR3 sequences, approximately 50% of them seen once. The sequencing input was blood. The receptors stem from a woman aged 55 to 70 in good health. The CDR3 runs from the conserved cysteine through the conserved F or W. A D gene is named only where the DNA matches it firmly. Not all rows give a size; the values are once, few, many and, for expanded clones, a class.

D gene	CDR3 length	V gene	J gene	clone size	CDR3 protein	CDR3 DNA
TRBD2	14	TRBV28	TRBJ2-5	once	CASGDSGRPKTQYF	TGTGCCAGTGGGGATAGCGGGAGACCGAAGACCCAGTACTTC
NA	13	TRBV7-2	TRBJ2-5	few	CASSLAGTETQYF	TGTGCCAGCAGCTTAGCGGGAACGGAGACCCAGTACTTC
TRBD2	19	TRBV5-1	TRBJ2-3	NA	CASSGGTSGSFSIADTQYF	TGCGCCAGCAGCGGAGGGACTAGCGGGAGCTTCTCTATTGCAGATACGCAGTATTTT
TRBD2	14	TRBV28	TRBJ2-7	NA	CASSRSGSYYEQYF	TGTGCCAGCAGTCGAAGCGGGAGTTACTACGAGCAGTACTTC
TRBD1	16	TRBV25-1	TRBJ2-5	few	CASSVPGTVGRETQYF	TGTGCCAGCAGTGTTCCCGGGACAGTTGGAAGAGAGACCCAGTACTTC
TRBD2	15	TRBV15	TRBJ2-1	NA	CATSQLAGVADEQFF	TGTGCCACCAGCCAACTAGCGGGAGTAGCTGATGAGCAGTTCTTC
NA	14	TRBV7-6	TRBJ2-7	few	CASSSPGVASEQYF	TGTGCCAGCAGCTCCCCAGGGGTGGCCTCCGAGCAGTACTTC
NA	13	TRBV20-1	TRBJ1-1	NA	CSAAGAMNTEAFF	TGCAGTGCCGCGGGGGCCATGAACACTGAAGCTTTCTTT
NA	11	TRBV7-9	TRBJ2-5	few	CASSLAQAGYF	TGTGCCAGCAGCTTAGCACAGGCGGGGTACTTC
NA	16	TRBV6-1	TRBJ2-7	NA	CASSETFTGGASGQYF	TGTGCCAGCAGTGAAACTTTTACGGGGGGCGCGTCTGGGCAGTACTTC
TRBD1	17	TRBV27	TRBJ2-1	few	CASSPTDRDRDYTEQFF	TGTGCCAGCAGTCCGACAGACCGGGACAGGGACTACACTGAGCAGTTCTTC
TRBD1	15	TRBV18	TRBJ1-6	few	CASSRDRGDNSPLHF	TGTGCCAGCTCACGGGACAGAGGAGATAATTCACCCCTCCACTTT
NA	11	TRBV6-6	TRBJ1-2	many	CASSYANGYTF	TGTGCCAGCAGTTATGCTAATGGCTACACCTTC
TRBD2	12	TRBV28	TRBJ2-5	NA	CASSSGQREQYF	TGTGCCAGCAGTTCCGGACAGCGGGAGCAGTACTTC
NA	16	TRBV27	TRBJ1-3	NA	CASSLNQALSGNTIYF	TGTGCCAGCAGTTTAAACCAGGCCCTCTCTGGAAACACCATATATTTT
NA	13	TRBV13	TRBJ2-3	few	CASSLQRTDTQYF	TGTGCCAGCAGCCTCCAACGAACAGATACGCAGTATTTT
TRBD2	15	TRBV4-3	TRBJ2-7	few	CASSQTSGSLDEQYF	TGCGCCAGCAGCCAAACTAGCGGGAGTTTGGACGAGCAGTACTTC
NA	16	TRBV5-1	TRBJ1-1	NA	CASSPSGSNINTEAFF	TGCGCCAGCAGCCCATCTGGATCAAATATCAACACTGAAGCTTTCTTT
NA	11	TRBV5-1	TRBJ2-7	NA	CASSLASEQYF	TGCGCCAGCAGCTTGGCCTCCGAGCAGTACTTC
TRBD2	18	TRBV7-2	TRBJ2-3	many	CASSLVVLAGSGGDTQYF	TGTGCCAGCAGCTTAGTAGTACTAGCGGGATCCGGGGGGGATACGCAGTATTTT
NA	13	TRBV29-1	TRBJ2-7	few	CSVRPQASHEQYF	TGCAGCGTTCGACCCCAGGCGAGCCACGAGCAGTACTTC